The text below deals with one T cell receptor (beta chain). At one of its ends the junction is not consistent with the germline gene, which may arise from a read error. The data originate from a study of T cells in Graves' hyperthyroidism and ophthalmopathy. Researchers took RNA transcripts and amplified the TCR beta CDR3 regions from them. TCR CDR3 regions were first amplified by RT-PCR with HTBI primers. TCRdb reprocessed the multiplex PCR reads with MiXCR, giving one entry per CDR3 protein. Altogether around 300,000 distinct CDR3 sequences are present, approximately 13% being singletons, with the ten largest covering roughly 24%. Germline values: CDR1 DFQATT, CDR2 SNEGSKA (reference sequence). The CDR3 is 14 amino acids.

The sample was blood. The receptor's source is a woman in her thirties with Graves' hyperthyroidism. The chain uses TRBV20-1 and TRBJ2-1; no firm D call. CDR3 bases: TGCAGTGCTCAACCTTTAGCCACCTATAATGATCAGTTCTTC. This codes for CSAQPLATYNDQFF.